The rows below give T cell receptor beta chains drawn from one sample of a study of blood T cell repertoires in COVID-19. Repertoires were generated with immunoSEQ multiplex PCR, while TCRdb's copy carries only in-frame clones and drops some. The table lists roughly 68,000 clones, roughly 85% of them singletons. The sample comprised peripheral blood. All receptors come from a man between 45 and 60 years old with acute or convalescent COVID-19. The CDR3 runs from the conserved cysteine through the conserved F or W. The D gene is left open where the match is weak.

J gene,V gene,D gene,CDR3 protein,CDR3 DNA
TRBJ2-5,TRBV30,TRBD2,CACGLGETQYF,TGTGCCTGTGGACTAGGGGAGACCCAGTACTTC
TRBJ2-5,TRBV7-9,.,CASSLATTGRQETQYF,TGTGCCAGCAGCTTAGCGACAACAGGGCGGCAAGAGACCCAGTACTTC
TRBJ2-7,TRBV9,TRBD1,CASSPRTGGAGYEQYF,TGTGCCAGCAGCCCACGGACAGGGGGCGCCGGCTACGAGCAGTACTTC
TRBJ2-1,TRBV27,TRBD1,CASSYGQVYNEQFF,TGTGCCAGCAGTTACGGACAGGTCTACAATGAGCAGTTCTTC
TRBJ1-1,TRBV29-1,TRBD1,CSVLTGLNTEAFF,TGCAGCGTCCTGACAGGGTTGAACACTGAAGCTTTCTTT
TRBJ2-3,TRBV6-5,TRBD1,CASRTDRGTDTQYF,TGTGCCAGCAGGACGGACAGGGGAACAGATACGCAGTATTTT
TRBJ2-7,TRBV3-1/TRBV3-2,.,CASSQDPVREQYF,TGTGCCAGCAGCCAAGATCCGGTCCGCGAGCAGTACTTC
TRBJ2-5,TRBV6-5,TRBD1,CASKRTGGEETQYF,TGTGCCAGTAAGCGGACAGGGGGTGAAGAGACCCAGTACTTC
TRBJ2-5,TRBV4-1,TRBD1,CASSQGQGWYF,TGCGCCAGCAGCCAAGGACAGGGTTGGTACTTC
TRBJ2-5,TRBV2,.,CASTRSRTDRQTQYF,TGTGCCAGCACCCGTTCCCGGACAGATAGGCAGACCCAGTACTTC
TRBJ1-1,TRBV6-5,TRBD1,CASITLNRGPTEAFF,TGTGCCAGCATAACACTTAACAGGGGGCCCACTGAAGCTTTCTTT
TRBJ1-1,TRBV3-1/TRBV3-2,.,CARPGGGTFF,TGTGCCCGACCGGGGGGGGGAACTTTCTTT